This entry is about one T cell receptor beta chain. As yet, its antigen is unknown. This record belongs to a study of OX40 agonist ivuxolimab in advanced cancers. Study background: Hepatocellular carcinoma, melanoma, renal cell or head and neck cancer was diagnosed in the dose-escalation patients. Those enrolled were approximately 87% male, with a mean age of about 60 years and ages from roughly 20 to 90. The eligibility criteria allowed prior anti-PD-1, anti-PD-L1 or anti-CTLA-4 therapy, and about 40% had some. Study outcomes and limitations: Dosing at 0.1 to 3.0 mg/kg was accompanied by clonal expansion of CD4+ and CD8+ blood T cells by week 6.

Profiled with immunoSEQ multiplex PCR; TCRdb holds only in-frame clones, not every one. The sample shows 70,000 to 95,000 clones, more than 85% of them seen only once. Sample: CD4+ or CD8+ T cells sorted from blood, taken in a trial of the OX40 agonist ivuxolimab. The origin of this receptor is an adult with an advanced solid tumor such as melanoma, head and neck, liver or kidney cancer.

The CDR3 DNA follows: TGTGCCTGGAGTGAACAGGGACGGCCAATGGGGACCCAGTACTTC. Its translation is CAWSEQGRPMGTQYF. V is TRBV30 and J is TRBJ2-5, with D perhaps TRBD1 (6 bases). V shed 1 base and J shed 7 bases, with 19 bases lying between them. The CDR3 runs 15 residues. CDR1 GTSNPN and CDR2 SVGIG come from the germline V gene (reference sequence).